These T cell receptor beta chains were read from a single sample in a study of blood T cell repertoires in COVID-19. Profiled with immunoSEQ multiplex PCR; TCRdb holds only in-frame clones, not every one. The repertoire has more than 300,000 clones, about 90% of them found once; the top ten carry under 6.5%. The material sequenced was peripheral blood. Source of these receptors: a man younger than 30 who had recovered from COVID-19. Both conserved end residues are part of each CDR3. The D gene is left open where the match is weak. Rows may omit the clone size; those that give it use once, few, many or a size class.

V gene,clone size,D gene,J gene,CDR3 protein,CDR3 DNA
TRBV5-1,-,TRBD1,TRBJ1-2,CASSFYTGDSSGYTF,TGCGCCAGCAGCTTCTATACCGGGGACAGCTCCGGCTACACCTTC
TRBV29-1,once,-,TRBJ1-5,CSVLLDSGQPQHF,TGCAGCGTCCTCCTTGACTCAGGGCAGCCCCAGCATTTT
TRBV4-3,-,-,TRBJ1-1,CASSWRVGTEAFF,TGCGCCAGCAGCTGGCGGGTGGGCACTGAAGCTTTCTTT
TRBV19,-,-,TRBJ1-1,CASSHREYTEAFF,TGTGCCAGTAGTCACAGGGAGTACACTGAAGCTTTCTTT
TRBV27,-,-,TRBJ1-2,CASRRRGALTPNYGYTF,TGTGCCAGCAGACGGCGGGGGGCACTTACACCGAACTATGGCTACACCTTC
TRBV19,-,TRBD1,TRBJ2-7,CATSRDRGYEQYF,TGTGCCACCTCTCGGGACAGGGGCTACGAGCAGTACTTC
TRBV19,-,-,TRBJ1-4,CASSRVNNEKLFF,TGTGCCAGTAGTAGAGTCAATAATGAAAAACTGTTTTTT
TRBV6-4,-,TRBD1,TRBJ2-1,CASSGLLGQGKDEQFF,TGTGCCAGCAGTGGCCTTTTGGGACAGGGGAAGGATGAGCAGTTCTTC
TRBV7-2,-,TRBD2,TRBJ2-5,CASSLREGLQETQYF,TGTGCCAGCAGCTTAAGGGAGGGACTACAAGAGACCCAGTACTTC
TRBV5-6,-,TRBD1,TRBJ1-3,CASSLPGGSGNTIYF,TGTGCCAGCAGCTTGCCAGGGGGCTCTGGAAACACCATATATTTT
TRBV9,-,-,TRBJ1-1,CASSVGKGEAFF,TGTGCCAGCAGCGTAGGGAAGGGGGAAGCTTTCTTT
TRBV27,few,-,TRBJ2-1,CASSLDSYPHNEQFF,TGTGCCAGCAGTTTAGACTCGTACCCCCACAATGAGCAGTTCTTC
TRBV20-1,-,-,TRBJ2-7,CSARDPYEQYF,TGCAGTGCTAGAGATCCATACGAGCAGTACTTC
TRBV5-6,-,-,TRBJ2-7,CASSLRQRGSYEQYF,TGTGCCAGCAGCTTGAGACAGCGTGGCTCCTACGAGCAGTACTTC
TRBV9,-,-,TRBJ2-2,CASSVLANTGELFF,TGTGCCAGCAGCGTATTAGCGAACACCGGGGAGCTGTTTTTT
TRBV7-9,-,-,TRBJ1-2,CASSPRQLGYTF,TGTGCCAGCAGCCCAAGACAGTTGGGCTACACCTTC
TRBV10-1,-,TRBD1,TRBJ2-3,CASSGTGVIARGDTQYF,TGCGCCAGCAGTGGAACAGGGGTGATCGCCCGAGGAGATACGCAGTATTTT
TRBV2,-,-,TRBJ1-2,CASSEPGTFYGYTF,TGTGCCAGCAGTGAACCCGGGACATTCTATGGCTACACCTTC
TRBV5-6,-,TRBD2,TRBJ2-1,CASSLGASGYNEQFF,TGTGCCAGCAGCTTGGGGGCTAGCGGTTACAATGAGCAGTTCTTC
TRBV10-3,once,-,TRBJ1-1,CAISRGENTEAFF,TGTGCCATCAGTCGCGGGGAGAACACTGAAGCTTTCTTT
TRBV5-4,-,-,TRBJ1-5,CATKEGTGNQPQHF,TGTGCCACCAAGGAGGGTACAGGCAATCAGCCCCAGCATTTT
TRBV3-1/TRBV3-2,-,-,TRBJ1-1,CASSREGAGIAFF,TGTGCCAGCAGCCGAGAAGGGGCGGGAATAGCTTTCTTT
TRBV20-1,-,TRBD2,TRBJ2-1,CSASRPAGGLKDEQFF,TGCAGTGCTAGTCGCCCAGCGGGGGGGCTTAAGGATGAGCAGTTCTTC
TRBV9,-,-,TRBJ2-5,CASSTGGTETQYF,TGTGCCAGCAGCACGGGGGGCACAGAGACCCAGTACTTC
TRBV19,-,-,TRBJ2-7,CASSIGQGWGEQYF,TGTGCCAGTAGTATAGGCCAGGGATGGGGCGAGCAGTACTTC
TRBV7-9,-,-,TRBJ1-2,CASGAVYGYTF,TGTGCCAGTGGGGCGGTCTATGGCTACACCTTC
TRBV3-1/TRBV3-2,-,TRBD1,TRBJ2-7,CASSQAGQGYEQYF,TGTGCCAGCAGCCAAGCTGGACAGGGCTACGAGCAGTACTTC
TRBV18,-,-,TRBJ2-5,CASSPPGSRQETQYF,TGTGCCAGCTCACCACCCGGGAGCCGACAAGAGACCCAGTACTTC
TRBV15,few,TRBD1,TRBJ1-2,CATSKLRDSYGYTF,TGTGCCACCAGCAAATTAAGGGACAGCTATGGCTACACCTTC
TRBV4-3,few,-,TRBJ2-5,CASSQGGGAGETQYF,TGCGCCAGCAGCCAAGGAGGGGGGGCGGGCGAGACCCAGTACTTC
TRBV12-5,-,TRBD2,TRBJ2-1,CASAPLRLAGIGEQFF,TGTGCTAGTGCCCCCCTAAGACTAGCGGGGATTGGGGAGCAGTTCTTC
TRBV6-5,-,-,TRBJ1-1,CASSYDSLNTEAFF,TGTGCCAGCAGTTACGACAGTTTGAACACTGAAGCTTTCTTT
TRBV29-1,-,-,TRBJ2-7,CSVVISRSSYEQYF,TGCAGCGTTGTCATTTCCCGGAGCTCCTACGAGCAGTACTTC
TRBV27,-,-,TRBJ1-1,CASSLWAGDTEAFF,TGTGCCAGCAGTTTATGGGCAGGCGACACTGAAGCTTTCTTT
TRBV4-1,-,-,TRBJ2-1,CASSHLGATLSYNEQFF,TGCGCCAGCAGCCATCTGGGGGCGACCCTCTCCTACAATGAGCAGTTCTTC
TRBV3-1/TRBV3-2,-,-,TRBJ2-1,CASSQAEVVQFF,TGTGCCAGCAGCCAAGCGGAGGTTGTGCAGTTCTTC
TRBV6-5,-,TRBD1,TRBJ2-7,CASSDTGAGHYEQYF,TGTGCCAGCAGCGACACAGGGGCCGGGCACTACGAGCAGTACTTC
TRBV5-5,-,-,TRBJ1-2,CASSLGHTNYGYTF,TGTGCCAGCAGCTTGGGACACACTAACTATGGCTACACCTTC
TRBV19,-,-,TRBJ1-1,CASNHANSGSTEAFF,TGTGCCAGTAATCATGCAAATAGCGGTAGCACTGAAGCTTTCTTT
TRBV12-3/TRBV12-4,-,-,TRBJ2-5,CASSLSGVETQYF,TGTGCCAGCAGTTTATCAGGGGTGGAGACCCAGTACTTC
TRBV25-1,-,-,TRBJ2-7,CASSARVRSSYEQYF,TGTGCCAGCAGTGCCAGGGTTCGCAGCTCCTACGAGCAGTACTTC
TRBV5-1,-,TRBD1,TRBJ1-3,CASSLVGQGVGNTIYF,TGCGCCAGCAGCTTAGTTGGACAGGGTGTAGGAAACACCATATATTTT
TRBV20-1,-,-,TRBJ2-7,CSASMRDGYEQYF,TGCAGTGCTAGTATGCGGGACGGCTACGAGCAGTACTTC
TRBV6-5,-,-,TRBJ1-5,CASSYTHNQPQHF,TGTGCCAGCAGTTACACTCACAATCAGCCCCAGCATTTT
TRBV2,-,TRBD1,TRBJ2-7,CASRAGTATYEQYF,TGTGCCAGCAGGGCCGGGACAGCAACCTACGAGCAGTACTTC
TRBV2,-,-,TRBJ2-7,CASIHTHQPYEQYF,TGTGCCAGCATTCACACACATCAACCCTACGAGCAGTACTTC
TRBV15,-,TRBD2,TRBJ2-5,CATSRDPAAGGRETQYF,TGTGCCACCAGCAGAGATCCGGCAGCGGGGGGTCGGGAGACCCAGTACTTC
TRBV9,-,TRBD1,TRBJ1-2,CASSGRTGVNYGYTF,TGTGCCAGCAGCGGACGGACAGGGGTTAACTATGGCTACACCTTC
TRBV7-2,-,TRBD2,TRBJ2-7,CASSRTSGGVIGKQYF,TGTGCCAGCAGCAGGACTAGCGGGGGGGTCATTGGTAAGCAGTACTTC
TRBV5-1,-,TRBD2,TRBJ2-3,CASSFGTSGTDTQYF,TGCGCCAGCAGTTTCGGGACTAGCGGCACAGATACGCAGTATTTT
TRBV5-5,few,TRBD1,TRBJ1-5,CASSFEPDRGNQPQHF,TGTGCCAGCAGCTTCGAACCTGACAGGGGTAATCAGCCCCAGCATTTT
TRBV7-2,-,-,TRBJ2-7,CASSLGLMGYEQYF,TGTGCCAGCAGCTTAGGACTTATGGGCTACGAGCAGTACTTC
TRBV10-3,-,-,TRBJ2-5,CAISTPERGQETQYF,TGTGCCATCAGTACCCCGGAAAGGGGCCAAGAGACCCAGTACTTC
TRBV6-5,-,TRBD1,TRBJ2-1,CASSRDRGYNEQFF,TGTGCCAGCAGCCGGGACAGGGGCTACAATGAGCAGTTCTTC
TRBV5-6,-,-,TRBJ2-7,CASSLGGGWQYF,TGTGCCAGCAGCTTGGGCGGGGGCTGGCAGTACTTC
TRBV2,-,-,TRBJ2-5,CASSEAGQPSRGTQYF,TGTGCCAGCAGTGAAGCAGGGCAGCCTTCTAGGGGGACCCAGTACTTC
TRBV12-3/TRBV12-4,few,-,TRBJ2-3,CAGGDRPTDTQYF,TGTGCCGGGGGGGACAGGCCCACAGATACGCAGTATTTT
TRBV6-5,-,TRBD1,TRBJ1-2,CASSSPGQGYYGYTF,TGTGCCAGCAGTTCCCCGGGACAGGGGTACTATGGCTACACCTTC
TRBV27,-,TRBD2,TRBJ2-7,CASSPAGPSYEQYF,TGTGCCAGCAGCCCAGCGGGGCCTTCCTACGAGCAGTACTTC